The next 23 T cell receptor beta chains were all read from a single sample in a study of blood T cell repertoires in COVID-19. Produced via immunoSEQ multiplex PCR; TCRdb's table is partial and in-frame only. Of around 260,000 clones in the sample, around nine tenths are singletons; the top ten hold 0.9% to 1.2%. The sequencing input was PBMCs or T cells enriched from blood (not recorded which). The receptors were sampled from a woman aged 30 to 39 who had recovered from COVID-19.

A note on this clone: One junction end disagrees with the germline gene, perhaps due to a read error. The rearrangement links TRBV6-5 to TRBJ1-2, with D tentatively TRBD1 (6 bases). From germline, CDR1 is MNHEY and CDR2 SVGAGI. There are 12 residues in the CDR3. The CDR3 DNA follows: TGTGCCAGCAGTACAGGGAACTACGGCTACACCTTC. As protein: CASSTGNYGYTF.

The chain combines TRBV28 with TRBJ2-6; no firm D call. There are 15 residues in the CDR3. V lost 6 bases, J lost 0 bases, and 9 bases lay in between. Germline lookup yields CDR1 MDHEN and CDR2 SYDVKM. CDR3 nucleotide sequence: TGTGCCAGCAGCCTAATAAGCTCTGGGGCCAACGTCCTGACTTTC. It translates to CASSLISSGANVLTF.

The chain is built from TRBV24-1 and TRBJ2-2; TRBD1 matches at 7 bases. Germline-derived CDR1 and CDR2 are KGHDR and SFDVKD. Unmatched junction bases numbered 3, after V lost 3 bases and J lost 3 bases. This CDR3 spans 15 amino acids. The CDR3 sequence: CATSDSDRDTGELFF. The CDR3, as DNA: TGTGCCACCAGTGATAGCGACAGGGACACCGGGGAGCTGTTTTTT.

This rearrangement joins TRBV4-2 to TRBJ1-3, with 7 bases that match TRBD1. This CDR3 comprises 15 residues. Unmatched junction bases numbered 6, after V lost 6 bases and J lost 1 base. The germline CDR1 and CDR2 sequences are LGHNA and YNFKEQ. Here the CDR3 DNA reads TGTGCCAGCAGACCAGGGGGTTTTTCTGGAAACACCATATATTTT. It encodes CASRPGGFSGNTIYF.

The chain links TRBV10-1 to TRBJ1-6; TRBD1 might be the D (6 bases). The CDR3 spans 15 residues. Germline CDR1 and CDR2: WNHNN and SYGVQD (reference sequence). Between the trimmed V and J ends, which lost 7 bases and 6 bases, there was a span of 16 bases. Written as DNA, the CDR3 is TGCGCCAGCAAATTGGACAGCGGATTTAATTCACCCCTCCACTTT. This encodes CASKLDSGFNSPLHF.

The chain links TRBV2 to TRBJ1-2, with D unclear. Germline lookup yields CDR1 SNHLY and CDR2 FYNNEI. The V end lost 3 bases, the J end lost 6 bases, and 8 bases lay between the germline ends. CDR3 length: 12 amino acids. The CDR3 here is CASSDESDGYTF. In DNA, the CDR3 is TGTGCCAGCAGTGACGAATCAGATGGCTACACCTTC.

The J gene is TRBJ1-2, the V gene TRBV6-6; 7 bases fit TRBD1. Germline CDR1 and CDR2: MNHNY and SVGAGI (reference sequence). The V gene end was trimmed by 6 bases and the J gene end by 2 bases; junction bases not matched to a gene: 6. The CDR3 is 14 residues long. CDR3 protein: CASSRGTVNYGYTF. In nucleotides, the CDR3 is TGTGCCAGCAGCCGAGGGACAGTCAACTATGGCTACACCTTC.

The J gene is TRBJ2-3, the V gene TRBV28; 14 bases line up with TRBD2. J lost 4 bases, V lost 8 bases, and 11 bases had no gene match. The V gene's germline CDR1 is MDHEN and CDR2 SYDVKM. The CDR3 totals 17 residues. The CDR3 DNA follows: TGTGCCAGCCAAACCGCGGGACTAGCGGGAGCGGCAGATACGCAGTATTTT. Its protein product is CASQTAGLAGAADTQYF.

This chain connects TRBV12-3 or TRBV12-4 to TRBJ1-2; 8 nucleotides agree with TRBD1. Unmatched junction bases numbered 6, after V lost 7 bases and J lost 5 bases. This CDR3 spans 13 amino acids. The CDR3 sequence: CASTADRDYGYTF. DNA of the CDR3: TGTGCCAGCACCGCGGACAGGGATTATGGCTACACCTTC.

The chain links TRBV7-2 to TRBJ1-2; D may be TRBD1 (5 bases). Between the trimmed V and J ends, which lost 5 bases and 3 bases, there was a span of 10 bases. Germline CDR1 is SGHTA and CDR2 is FQGNSA. The CDR3 extends over 13 amino acids. The DNA for the CDR3 is TGTGCCAGCAGCGCGGGACCTTACTATGGCTACACCTTC. Translation: CASSAGPYYGYTF.

This clone was recorded only once. V is TRBV29-1 and J is TRBJ1-3; D is unclear. The length of the CDR3 is 13 residues. V gave up 7 bases and J gave up 0 bases, with 10 bases separating them. Germline CDR1 and CDR2: SQVTM and ANQGSEA. This chain's CDR3 is CSAERDSGNTIYF. CDR3 coding DNA: TGCAGCGCAGAGAGGGACTCTGGAAACACCATATATTTT. The full variable domain, its missing parts supplied by reference TRBV29-1 and TRBJ1-3, is SAVISQKPSRDICQRGTSLTIQCQVDSQVTMMFWYRQQPGQSLTLIATANQGSEATYESGFVIDKFPISRPNLTFSTLTVSNMSPEDSSIYLCSAERDSGNTIYFGEGSWLTVV.

This chain connects TRBV28 to TRBJ2-5, with D perhaps matching TRBD1 (5 bases). V lost 6 bases, J lost 5 bases, and 10 bases lay in between. This CDR3 spans 12 amino acids. CDR1 is MDHEN, CDR2 SYDVKM, per germline. The CDR3 reads CASRQGMETQYF. In nucleotides, the CDR3 is TGTGCCAGCAGGCAGGGAATGGAGACCCAGTACTTC.

This sequence joins TRBV11-2 and TRBJ1-1; tentative D call: TRBD1 (6 bases). Germline V lookup: CDR1 SGHAT, CDR2 FQNNGV. This CDR3 is 13 amino acids long. The V end lost 3 bases, the J end lost 9 bases, and 14 bases lay between the germline ends. Here the CDR3 reads CASSFGQPPQAFF. In DNA, the CDR3 is TGTGCCAGCAGCTTCGGACAGCCACCCCAAGCTTTCTTT.

This chain joins TRBV6-2 or TRBV6-3 and TRBJ2-7, with TRBD2 matching over 14 bases. The V and J ends lost 5 bases and 2 bases, in that order; junction bases with no gene match: 20. The CDR3 totals 21 residues. Germline CDR1 and CDR2: MNHEY and SVGEGT. Here the CDR3 DNA reads TGTGCCAGCAGTCGCACCAACCATAACAGGGGGACTAGCGGGAGTCCCTACGAGCAGTACTTC. It is translated as CASSRTNHNRGTSGSPYEQYF.

In this sample, this clone turned up once. The chain carries TRBV5-1 and TRBJ1-1; possibly TRBD1 for D (6 bases). The CDR3 has 14 residues. The V gene lost 4 bases and the J gene lost 1 base, with 11 bases spanning the gap. Looked up from germline, CDR1 is SGHRS and CDR2 is YFSETQ. For the CDR3, the DNA is TGCGCCAGCAGCATGGAACAGGGGAACACTGAAGCTTTCTTT. This sequence encodes CASSMEQGNTEAFF.

This clone has a handful of counts. The chain links TRBV30 to TRBJ1-1, with D tentatively TRBD1 (5 bases). The V and J ends lost 3 bases and 7 bases respectively, with 9 bases between them. The V gene's germline CDR1 is GTSNPN and CDR2 SVGIG (reference sequence). This CDR3 has 11 amino acids. CDR3 region: CAWRHTGEAFF. The CDR3 nucleotides are TGTGCCTGGAGGCACACAGGTGAAGCTTTCTTT.

V usage is TRBV4-3 and J usage is TRBJ1-1; D ambiguous. The CDR3 length is 12 residues. V lost 0 bases and J lost 10, with 9 bases in between. The germline CDR1 and CDR2 sequences are LGHNA and YSLEER. In nucleotides, the CDR3 is TGCGCCAGCAGCCAAGACCGGCAGGTAGCTTTCTTT. Translation gives CASSQDRQVAFF.

The chain has TRBV7-9 and TRBJ1-4; TRBD1 agrees at 9 bases. The V segment lost 4 bases and the J segment 5 bases; nucleotides outside the gene matches: 5. The CDR3 runs to 15 residues. The V gene's germline CDR1 is SEHNR and CDR2 FQNEAQ (reference sequence). CDR3 sequence reads: CASSSTGTGNEKLFF. CDR3 in DNA: TGTGCCAGCAGCTCCACCGGGACAGGGAATGAAAAACTGTTTTTT.

In DNA form, the CDR3 reads TGTGCCAGCGGGGCCCCAGATACGCAGTATTTT. It translates to CASGAPDTQYF. This chain links TRBV28 with TRBJ2-3; possibly TRBD1 for D (5 bases). Germline V gene lookup returns CDR1 MDHEN and CDR2 SYDVKM. Trimming took 8 bases from V and 4 from J, leaving 7 bases between them. The CDR3 is 11 amino acids.

The rearrangement joins TRBV28 to TRBJ1-1; D is unresolved. The V and J ends lost 7 bases and 3 bases respectively, with 9 bases between them. The CDR3 is 12 amino acids. Germline V lookup: CDR1 MDHEN, CDR2 SYDVKM. The CDR3 nucleotides are TGTGCCAGCACCTCAGCGCACACTGAAGCTTTCTTT. Translated, it gives CASTSAHTEAFF.

The gene calls are TRBV3-1 (or the pseudogene TRBV3-2) and TRBJ2-1, with D possibly being TRBD2 (6 bases). Germline CDR1 and CDR2: LGHDT and YNNKEL (reference sequence). The CDR3 runs 17 residues. V was pared by 1 base and J by 7 bases, with 20 bases between. This chain's CDR3 is CASSQGSLAGRGNEQFF. The CDR3 DNA is TGTGCCAGCAGCCAAGGTTCGTTGGCGGGACGGGGGAATGAGCAGTTCTTC.

The chain recombines TRBV5-4 with TRBJ2-1, with 10 bases fitting TRBD2. The CDR3 runs to 15 residues. Germline CDR1 SGHNT, CDR2 YYREEE (reference sequence). After removal of 1 base from V and 6 bases from J, the junction contained 4 bases not matched to a gene. CDR3 coding DNA: TGTGCCAGCAGCTTGAAAGCGGGAGGGCCCAATGAGCAGTTCTTC. Its protein product is CASSLKAGGPNEQFF.

The V call is TRBV11-1, the J call TRBJ2-7; TRBD2 might be the D (6 bases). Germline-derived CDR1 and CDR2 are SGHAT and FQDESV (reference sequence). Trimming shortened V by 1 base and J by 3 bases, and 13 bases separated the two germline ends. The CDR3 is 15 residues long. This chain's CDR3 is CASSLGGDAVYEQYF. CDR3 coding DNA: TGTGCCAGCAGCTTAGGGGGGGACGCAGTCTACGAGCAGTACTTC.